This entry lists 6 T cell receptor beta chains sequenced from one sample in a study of T cells after yellow fever vaccination. MiXCR, run by TCRdb on the 5' RACE reads, gives a single entry per CDR3 protein. This table holds around 350,000 distinct CDR3 sequences, 11% found once. The material was PBMCs, obtained on the day of the first yellow fever vaccination. These receptors were obtained from a man between 18 and 29 years old who received the YFV17D yellow fever vaccine.

CDR3 coding DNA: TGTGCCAGCAGTTTATCGGGCCGAACCGGTACAACACCCCTCCACTTT. Amino acids: CASSLSGRTGTTPLHF. The gene calls are TRBV27 and TRBJ1-6, with D hard to call. From germline, CDR1 is MNHEY and CDR2 SMNVEV (reference sequence). The CDR3 contains 16 residues. Trimming removed 0 bases at V and 11 bases at J, with 17 bases between.

The CDR3, as DNA: TGTGCCAGCAGCCTGACTAGCGGGGGGCCAGGCCAAGAGACCCAGTACTTC. It translates to CASSLTSGGPGQETQYF. The V gene is TRBV5-5, the J gene TRBJ2-5; 13 bases map to TRBD2. V shed 4 bases and J 1 base; nucleotides not matched to a gene: 7. Per the germline V gene, CDR1 is SGHKS and CDR2 is YYEKEE (reference sequence). This CDR3 region has 17 residues.

The chain links TRBV6-2 or TRBV6-3 to TRBJ2-7; D is uncertain. This CDR3 has 14 residues. Trimming took off 8 bases at V and 0 bases at J, with 14 bases between the two ends. Germline assignment: CDR1 MNHEY and CDR2 SVGEGT. This CDR3 reads CASCQVGYSYEQYF. For the CDR3, the DNA is TGTGCCAGCTGTCAGGTGGGCTACTCCTACGAGCAGTACTTC.

This clonotype appeared a few times. V gene TRBV7-9 combines with J gene TRBJ2-5; possibly TRBD2 for D (5 bases). V gave up 6 bases and J gave up 2 bases, with 16 bases separating them. The CDR3 contains 15 residues. CDR1 and CDR2 (germline): SEHNR, FQNEAQ (reference sequence). CDR3 bases: TGTGCCAGCAGTTCTAATAGCGTCCTACAAGAGACCCAGTACTTC. As protein: CASSSNSVLQETQYF.

Ten or more counts support this clonotype. This chain connects TRBV3-1 to TRBJ1-2, with D uncertain. Germline loops: CDR1 LGHDT, CDR2 YNNKEL (reference sequence). V was trimmed by 0 bases and J by 7 bases, leaving 15 bases between them. The length of the CDR3 is 15 residues. This chain's CDR3 is CASSQDASGVGGYTF. For the CDR3, the DNA is TGTGCCAGCAGCCAAGATGCGAGTGGGGTAGGTGGCTACACCTTC.

This clonotype was recorded a few times. The chain has TRBV6-2 or TRBV6-3 and TRBJ1-4; D is possibly TRBD1 (6 bases). Per the germline V gene, CDR1 is MNHEY and CDR2 is SVGEGT. The CDR3 spans 15 residues. Trimming stripped 6 bases from V and 4 bases from J, with 15 bases between. In nucleotides, the CDR3 is TGTGCCAGCAGGCGCCCTGGACAGCTTAATGAAAAACTGTTTTTT. It codes for CASRRPGQLNEKLFF.